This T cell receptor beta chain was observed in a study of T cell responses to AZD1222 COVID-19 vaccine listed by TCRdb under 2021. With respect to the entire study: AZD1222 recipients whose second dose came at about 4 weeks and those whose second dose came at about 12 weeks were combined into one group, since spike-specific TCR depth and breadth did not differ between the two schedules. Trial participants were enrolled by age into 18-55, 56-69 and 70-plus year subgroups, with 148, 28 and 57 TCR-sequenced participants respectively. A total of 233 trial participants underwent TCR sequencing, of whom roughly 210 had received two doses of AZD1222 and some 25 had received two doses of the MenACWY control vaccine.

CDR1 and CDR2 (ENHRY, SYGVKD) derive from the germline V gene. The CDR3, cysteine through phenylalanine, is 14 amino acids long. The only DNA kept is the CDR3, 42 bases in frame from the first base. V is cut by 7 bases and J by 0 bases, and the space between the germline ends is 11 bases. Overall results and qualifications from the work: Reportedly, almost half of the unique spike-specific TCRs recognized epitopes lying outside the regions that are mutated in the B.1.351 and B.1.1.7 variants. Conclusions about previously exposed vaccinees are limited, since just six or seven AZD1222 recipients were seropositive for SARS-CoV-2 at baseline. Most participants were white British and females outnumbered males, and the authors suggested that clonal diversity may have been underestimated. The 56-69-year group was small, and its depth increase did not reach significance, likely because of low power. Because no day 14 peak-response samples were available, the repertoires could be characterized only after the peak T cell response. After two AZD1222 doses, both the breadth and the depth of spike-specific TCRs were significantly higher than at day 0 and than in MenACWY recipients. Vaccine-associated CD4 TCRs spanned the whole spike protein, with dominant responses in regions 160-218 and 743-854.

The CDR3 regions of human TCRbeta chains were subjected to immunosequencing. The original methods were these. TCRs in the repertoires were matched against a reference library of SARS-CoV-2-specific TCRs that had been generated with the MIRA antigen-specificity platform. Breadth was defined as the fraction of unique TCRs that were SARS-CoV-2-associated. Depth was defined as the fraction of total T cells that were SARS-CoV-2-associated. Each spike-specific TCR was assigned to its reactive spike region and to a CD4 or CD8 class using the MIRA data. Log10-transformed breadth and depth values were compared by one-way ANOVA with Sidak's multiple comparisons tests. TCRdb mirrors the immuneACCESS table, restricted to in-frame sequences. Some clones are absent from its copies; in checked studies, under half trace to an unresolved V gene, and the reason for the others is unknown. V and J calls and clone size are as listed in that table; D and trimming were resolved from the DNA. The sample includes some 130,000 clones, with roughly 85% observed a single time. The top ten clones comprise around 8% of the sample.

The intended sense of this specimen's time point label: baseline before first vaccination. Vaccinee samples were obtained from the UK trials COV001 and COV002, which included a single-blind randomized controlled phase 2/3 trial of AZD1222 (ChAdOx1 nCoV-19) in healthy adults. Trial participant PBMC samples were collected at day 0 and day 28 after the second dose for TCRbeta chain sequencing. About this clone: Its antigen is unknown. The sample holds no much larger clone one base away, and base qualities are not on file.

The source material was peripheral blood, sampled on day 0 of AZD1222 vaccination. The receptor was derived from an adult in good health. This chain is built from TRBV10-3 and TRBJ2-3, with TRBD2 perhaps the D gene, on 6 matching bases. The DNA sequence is TGTGCCATCAAGGCGGGGCGAAGCACAGATACGCAGTATTTT. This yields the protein CAIKAGRSTDTQYF.